This TCR beta chain comes out of a study of somatic mutations in cytotoxic T cells in rheumatoid arthritis. Findings and caveats of the study: Antigens targeted by the expanded CD8+ clones were unknown.

Looked up from germline, CDR1 is MGHRA and CDR2 is YSYEKL. The CDR3 covers 14 residues. Trimming left V 0 bases short and J 8 bases short, with 13 bases between. Using positive magnetic bead selection on an AutoMACS, CD4+ and CD8+ cells were isolated, after which their purity was checked by flow cytometry. How the authors handled the data: Matching published virus-specific TCRB sequences was rare for patient CD8+ clones that were larger than 1%. Sequencing used immunoSEQ multiplex PCR; TCRdb keeps in-frame clones, though not all of them. The V and J calls and the clone size are those of that table, but D and trimming were determined from the DNA. Here the sample spans under 20,000 clones, 75% to 90% being singletons. With regard to this clone: The antigen remains unidentified.

The J gene is TRBJ1-1, the V gene TRBV4-1; TRBD1 is a possible D gene (6 bases). This TCR was recovered from a woman aged 40 to 50 with rheumatoid arthritis. The sample was CD8+ T cells sorted from blood. The CDR3 here is CASSQDDRIGEAFF. CDR3 sequence (DNA): TGCGCCAGCAGCCAAGATGACAGGATAGGGGAAGCTTTCTTT.